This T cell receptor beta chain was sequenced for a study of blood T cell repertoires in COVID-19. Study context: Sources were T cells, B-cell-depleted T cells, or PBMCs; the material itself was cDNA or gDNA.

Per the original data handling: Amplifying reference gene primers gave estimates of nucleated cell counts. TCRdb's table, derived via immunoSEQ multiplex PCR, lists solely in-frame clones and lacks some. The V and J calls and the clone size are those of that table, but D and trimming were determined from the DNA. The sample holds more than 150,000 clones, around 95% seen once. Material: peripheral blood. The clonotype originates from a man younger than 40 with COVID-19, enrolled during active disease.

The CDR3 reads CASSPQKGDYGYTF. As DNA, the CDR3 is TGTGCCAGCTCACCCCAGAAAGGGGATTATGGCTACACCTTC. J is TRBJ1-2 and V is TRBV18, with D maybe TRBD1 (5 bases). The CDR3 has 14 amino acids. Looked up from germline, CDR1 is KGHSH and CDR2 is LQKENI. Deletions cut 3 bases from V and 5 bases from J, with 13 bases between.